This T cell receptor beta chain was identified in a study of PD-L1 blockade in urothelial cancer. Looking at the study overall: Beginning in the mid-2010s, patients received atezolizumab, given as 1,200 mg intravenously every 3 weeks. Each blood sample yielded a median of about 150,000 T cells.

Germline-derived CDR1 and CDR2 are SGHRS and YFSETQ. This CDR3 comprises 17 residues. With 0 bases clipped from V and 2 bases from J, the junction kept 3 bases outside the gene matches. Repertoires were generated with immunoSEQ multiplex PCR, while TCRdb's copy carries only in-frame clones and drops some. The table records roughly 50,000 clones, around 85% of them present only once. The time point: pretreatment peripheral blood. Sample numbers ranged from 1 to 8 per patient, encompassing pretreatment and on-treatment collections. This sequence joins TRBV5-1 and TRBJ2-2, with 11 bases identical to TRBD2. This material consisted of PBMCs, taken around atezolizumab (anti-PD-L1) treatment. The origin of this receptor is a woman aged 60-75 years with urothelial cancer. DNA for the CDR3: TGCGCCAGCAGCTTGGCTAGCGGGGGGCTTAACACCGGGGAGCTGTTTTTT. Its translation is CASSLASGGLNTGELFF.